These T cell receptor beta chains were read from a single sample in a study of shared T cell receptors in the human thymus. The method was immunoSEQ multiplex PCR; TCRdb's version includes in-frame clones alone and lacks a portion of them. The table includes around 730,000 clones, 70% to 90% detected once. The same sample was also studied in work on human thymus T cells.

Specimen: thymocytes. The receptors originated from a girl under three years old with a congenital heart defect. Each CDR3 is given with its conserved first and last residue. The D gene is left open where the match is weak. Rows may omit the clone size; those that give it use once, few, many or a size class.

J gene,D gene,clone size,V gene,CDR3 DNA,CDR3 protein
TRBJ2-7,NA,NA,TRBV5-6,TGTGCCAGCAGCTTGGAGAGTCGGAGCAGCGAGCAGTACTTC,CASSLESRSSEQYF
TRBJ1-1,NA,few,TRBV29-1,TGCAGCGTTGAACGAGGAGAAGCTTTCTTT,CSVERGEAFF
TRBJ2-7,TRBD1,NA,TRBV6-5,TGTGCCAGCAGTTCCGGGACAGAATCCTACGAGCAGTACTTC,CASSSGTESYEQYF
TRBJ1-2,NA,NA,TRBV28,TGTGCCAGTGACAGCAGCACCACAGGGGGCTACACCTTC,CASDSSTTGGYTF
TRBJ2-7,NA,NA,TRBV2,TGTGCCAGCAGTTCCTACAGGCCAGCAAGTTTAGGCGAGCAGTACTTC,CASSSYRPASLGEQYF
TRBJ2-1,NA,few,TRBV7-9,TGTGCCAGCAGCTCCTATCCGGGGATTTACAATGAGCAGTTCTTC,CASSSYPGIYNEQFF
TRBJ2-6,NA,NA,TRBV6-4,TGTGCCAGCAGTGCCCCCAGGTCGTCCGGGGCCAACGTCCTGACTTTC,CASSAPRSSGANVLTF
TRBJ2-3,NA,NA,TRBV6-5,TGTGCCAGCAGTTATGGGGCGAGCACAGATACGCAGTATTTT,CASSYGASTDTQYF
TRBJ2-3,NA,once,TRBV11-2,TGTGCCAGCAGCTTAGCCACAGGGGGGGGGACAGATACGCAGTATTTT,CASSLATGGGTDTQYF
TRBJ2-5,TRBD1,NA,TRBV5-1,TGCGCCAGCAGCTCACAGGGGGCTCAAGAGACCCAGTACTTC,CASSSQGAQETQYF
TRBJ2-3,TRBD2,NA,TRBV10-3,TGTGCCTCCCGGGGGGAGAGGAGTGTCCAAGCAGATACGCAGTATTTT,CASRGERSVQADTQYF
TRBJ2-3,TRBD2,once,TRBV6-4,TGTGCCAGCAGCCCGAGCGGGGGTAACCGGGGCACAGATACGCAGTATTTT,CASSPSGGNRGTDTQYF
TRBJ2-1,TRBD2,NA,TRBV19,TGTGCCAGTAGTATTGGGATGCTAGCGGACTACAATGAGCAGTTCTTC,CASSIGMLADYNEQFF
TRBJ2-7,NA,NA,TRBV9,TGTGCCAGCAGCGCCCCGGGTTTAAACGAGCAGTACTTC,CASSAPGLNEQYF
TRBJ1-1,NA,NA,TRBV30,TGTGCCTGGTCTCGTTCGGGAGTTGACACTGAAGCTTTCTTT,CAWSRSGVDTEAFF
TRBJ1-1,NA,NA,TRBV6-1,TGTGCCAGCAGCGGGGGTGAAGCTTTCTTT,CASSGGEAFF